This T cell receptor beta chain originates from a study of blood T cell repertoires in COVID-19. The method was immunoSEQ multiplex PCR; TCRdb's version includes in-frame clones alone and lacks a portion of them. The sample records some 200,000 clones, approximately 86% being singletons. Germline V gene sequence: CDR1 SGHTA, CDR2 FQGNSA. V was cut by 5 bases and J by 1 base, with 14 bases left in between. This CDR3 has 15 residues. The sequence came from an older man with acute or convalescent COVID-19. This rearrangement joins TRBV7-2 to TRBJ1-1, with D tentatively TRBD1 (5 bases). The sample comprised peripheral blood. The CDR3 sequence: CASSQGMTRNTEAFF. CDR3 DNA: TGTGCCAGCAGCCAGGGAATGACAAGGAACACTGAAGCTTTCTTT.